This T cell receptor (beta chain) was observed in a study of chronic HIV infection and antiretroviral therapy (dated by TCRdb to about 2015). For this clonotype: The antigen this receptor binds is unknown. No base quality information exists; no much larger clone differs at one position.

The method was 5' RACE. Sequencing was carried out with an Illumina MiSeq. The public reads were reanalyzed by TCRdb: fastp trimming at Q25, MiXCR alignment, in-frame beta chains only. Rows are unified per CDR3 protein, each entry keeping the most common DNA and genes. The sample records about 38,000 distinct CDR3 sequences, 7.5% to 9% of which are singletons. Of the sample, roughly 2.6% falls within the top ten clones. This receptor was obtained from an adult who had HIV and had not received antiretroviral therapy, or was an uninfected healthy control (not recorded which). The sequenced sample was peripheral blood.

The CDR3 sequence is CASSLLTSGTAEQFF. At the DNA level, the sequence is TGTGCCAGCAGTCTACTGACTAGCGGGACAGCTGAGCAGTTCTTC. The sequence links TRBV2 to TRBJ2-1; 11 nucleotides in the junction match TRBD2. CDR1 and CDR2 are drawn from the germline V gene: SNHLY, FYNNEI. From V the trimming removes 5 bases and from J it removes 9 bases, while the gene matches leave 9 bases of the junction unaccounted for. From the cysteine through the phenylalanine, the CDR3 covers 15 amino acids. Solely the CDR3 DNA is kept, with 45 bases framed from the first base. Where the CDR3 stops, the reference TRBV2 and TRBJ2-1 genes take over; the full variable domain is EPEVTQTPSHQVTQMGQEVILRCVPISNHLYFYWYRQILGQKVEFLVSFYNNEISEKSEIFDDQFSVERPDGSNFTLKIRSTKLEDSAMYFCASSLLTSGTAEQFFGPGTRLTVL.